This is a list of T cell receptor beta chains from one sample in a study of glioma-infiltrating T cells after dendritic cell vaccination. Sequencing was performed with immunoSEQ multiplex PCR; in TCRdb, only in-frame clones are kept and a portion is missing. The table includes almost 90,000 clones, over 80% detected once. Sample: blood, taken after dendritic cell vaccination. These receptors were collected from a human donor with glioblastoma. The CDR3 runs from the conserved cysteine through the conserved F or W. A D gene is named only where the DNA matches it firmly. Where a row states a size, it is once, few, many or the class of an expanded clone; other rows omit it.

d_call: .
j_call: TRBJ1-1
clone_size: .
v_call: TRBV27
cdr3_nt: TGTGCCAGCAGTTTACGGGAATTGGCGACTGAAGCTTTCTTT
cdr3_aa: CASSLRELATEAFF

d_call: .
j_call: TRBJ1-3
clone_size: .
v_call: TRBV9
cdr3_nt: TGTGCCAGCAGCGTTGTAGGAGCGCTGGGAAACACCATATATTTT
cdr3_aa: CASSVVGALGNTIYF

d_call: TRBD1
j_call: TRBJ2-4
clone_size: .
v_call: TRBV6-1
cdr3_nt: TGTGCCAGCAGTGAAAGACGACAGGGGATAAACATTCAGTACTTC
cdr3_aa: CASSERRQGINIQYF

d_call: .
j_call: TRBJ1-4
clone_size: .
v_call: TRBV6-1
cdr3_nt: TGTGCCAGCAGTGAGGGCAGGGTGGGAGAAAAACTGTTTTTT
cdr3_aa: CASSEGRVGEKLFF

d_call: .
j_call: TRBJ2-7
clone_size: .
v_call: TRBV4-1
cdr3_nt: TGCGCCAGCAGCCAAGAGGCGGACTCCTACGAGAAGCAGTACTTC
cdr3_aa: CASSQEADSYEKQYF

d_call: .
j_call: TRBJ2-7
clone_size: .
v_call: TRBV7-9
cdr3_nt: TGTGCCAGCAGCTTAGAGGACAGTTCTTACGAGCAGTACTTC
cdr3_aa: CASSLEDSSYEQYF

d_call: TRBD1
j_call: TRBJ2-1
clone_size: .
v_call: TRBV6-4
cdr3_nt: TGTGCCAGCAGTGACCGGGACAGAGGCTACAATGAGCAGTTCTTC
cdr3_aa: CASSDRDRGYNEQFF

d_call: .
j_call: TRBJ1-2
clone_size: .
v_call: TRBV5-1
cdr3_nt: TGCGCCAGCAGCTTGTATCAGGGGCTCGATGGCTACACCTTC
cdr3_aa: CASSLYQGLDGYTF

d_call: TRBD1
j_call: TRBJ1-1
clone_size: .
v_call: TRBV6-1
cdr3_nt: TGTGCCAGCAACCGGGACAGGAGGAAAGCTTTCTTT
cdr3_aa: CASNRDRRKAFF

d_call: .
j_call: TRBJ1-6
clone_size: once
v_call: TRBV11-2
cdr3_nt: TGTGCCAGCAGCTTAAACAGGGTTCGTAATTCACCCCTCCACTTT
cdr3_aa: CASSLNRVRNSPLHF

d_call: .
j_call: TRBJ1-2
clone_size: .
v_call: TRBV7-8
cdr3_nt: TGTGCCAGCAGCACTCCGGGGACTGACTATATTGGCTACACCTTC
cdr3_aa: CASSTPGTDYIGYTF

d_call: TRBD2
j_call: TRBJ2-7
clone_size: few
v_call: TRBV5-4
cdr3_nt: TGTGCCAGCAGCTCCCGTAAGCTAGCGGGGCCCTCCTACGAGCAGTACTTC
cdr3_aa: CASSSRKLAGPSYEQYF

d_call: TRBD2
j_call: TRBJ2-7
clone_size: once
v_call: TRBV5-1
cdr3_nt: TGCGCCAGCAGCTTGTCTCCTAGCGGGGGGGCGGGTACTAACGAGCAGTACTTC
cdr3_aa: CASSLSPSGGAGTNEQYF

d_call: TRBD1
j_call: TRBJ1-6
clone_size: .
v_call: TRBV12-5
cdr3_nt: TGTGCTAGTGGTTTAAGGGGACAGCATAATTCACCCCTCCACTTT
cdr3_aa: CASGLRGQHNSPLHF

d_call: .
j_call: TRBJ1-1
clone_size: .
v_call: TRBV7-9
cdr3_nt: TGTGCCAGCAGCTTAGCAAGGCAGGGTTCGTCTGAAGCTTTCTTT
cdr3_aa: CASSLARQGSSEAFF